This entry lists 32 T cell receptor beta chains sequenced from one sample in a study of cytomegalovirus exposure and HLA in healthy donors. With 60 Vbeta and 13 Jbeta primers, the PCR was carried out. The method was immunoSEQ multiplex PCR; TCRdb's version includes in-frame clones alone and lacks a portion of them. The sample lists approximately 51,000 clones; 72% were seen once. Sequencing input: PBMCs. Every receptor here comes from a young man in good health and CMV-seronegative.

V usage is TRBV5-1 and J usage is TRBJ1-6; 7 bases map to TRBD1. There are 16 residues in the CDR3. CDR1 SGHRS and CDR2 YFSETQ come from the germline V gene. The V and J ends lost 0 bases and 4 bases, in that order; junction bases with no gene match: 4. The CDR3 DNA follows: TGCGCCAGCAGCTTGGAGGGGGCGGTTTATAATTCACCCCTCCACTTT. As protein: CASSLEGAVYNSPLHF.

The J gene is TRBJ1-2, the V gene TRBV30; D is unresolved. Germline CDR1 GTSNPN, CDR2 SVGIG (reference sequence). The V and J ends lost 4 bases and 3 bases respectively, with 9 bases between them. This CDR3 has 12 residues. Here the CDR3 reads CAWTDGDYGYTF. The CDR3 bases are TGTGCCTGGACAGACGGAGACTATGGCTACACCTTC.

The V call is TRBV29-1, the J call TRBJ2-1, with TRBD2 identical over 8 bases. CDR1 SQVTM and CDR2 ANQGSEA come from the germline V gene. V shed 6 bases and J 1 base; nucleotides not matched to a gene: 8. This CDR3 contains 15 residues. In nucleotides, the CDR3 is TGCAGCGTAGAGAAAGGACTAGCATCCTACAATGAGCAGTTCTTC. Its protein is CSVEKGLASYNEQFF.

This clone is termed medium-sized. The genes are TRBV6-1 and TRBJ2-7; D not resolved. The CDR3 has 14 amino acids. From germline, CDR1 is MNHNS and CDR2 SASEGT. The V gene lost 1 base and the J gene lost 0 bases, with 7 bases spanning the gap. In DNA, the CDR3 is TGTGCCAGCAGTGAAGTAGATCCCTCCTACGAGCAGTACTTC. Its protein is CASSEVDPSYEQYF.

This chain connects TRBV6-6 to TRBJ2-3; 14 bases match TRBD2. The trim removed 5 bases at V and 4 bases at J, leaving 5 bases unmatched. Germline V gives CDR1 MNHNY, CDR2 SVGAGI (reference sequence). CDR3 size: 16 residues. In DNA, the CDR3 is TGTGCCAGCAGTAAGCGACTAGCGGGAGGGTCAGATACGCAGTATTTT. It specifies CASSKRLAGGSDTQYF.

This clone has only a few counts. Here the CDR3 reads CASSLWGRNTEAFF. For the CDR3, the DNA is TGTGCCAGCAGCTTGTGGGGGCGGAACACTGAAGCTTTCTTT. The chain employs TRBV7-8 and TRBJ1-1; a weak D match, TRBD1 (6 bases). CDR1 and CDR2 from the germline V gene are SGHVS and FQNEAQ. The CDR3 is made up of 14 amino acids. V shed 3 bases and J shed 1 base, with 9 bases lying between them.

This clone has just a few counts. The rearrangement links TRBV9 to TRBJ2-5; D remains unclear. Trimming cost V 1 base and J 3 bases, with 10 bases left between them. CDR1 SGDLS and CDR2 YYNGEE come from the germline V gene. The CDR3 covers 14 residues. The CDR3, as DNA: TGTGCCAGCAGCGTATCCCTCGTTAAAGAGACCCAGTACTTC. It yields the protein CASSVSLVKETQYF.

The V call is TRBV5-3, the J call TRBJ1-2, with TRBD1 matching over 7 bases. TRBV5-3 counts as an open reading frame of uncertain function. This CDR3 is 15 amino acids long. With V trimmed by 2 bases and J by 5 bases, 9 bases remained unmatched. The CDR3 is CARSFFVGGSYGYTF. The CDR3, as DNA: TGTGCCAGAAGCTTTTTCGTAGGGGGCAGTTATGGCTACACCTTC.

This clone was picked up a small number of times. The genes are TRBV6-1 and TRBJ2-7; TRBD2 might be the D (5 bases). Trimming removed 4 bases at V and 3 bases at J, with 13 bases between. Germline V gene lookup returns CDR1 MNHNS and CDR2 SASEGT. CDR3 length: 14 residues. CDR3 amino acids: CASSADSRIYEQYF. The CDR3 nucleotides are TGTGCCAGCAGTGCGGACTCCCGCATCTACGAGCAGTACTTC.

The chain joins TRBV25-1 to TRBJ2-1; TRBD2 aligns across 8 bases. Germline CDR1 and CDR2: MGHDK and SYGVNS. Germline trimming cut 1 base from V and 9 bases from J; bases unmatched to any gene: 11. The CDR3 is 16 residues long. The CDR3 protein is CASSESGAGGGVEQFF. The CDR3 nucleotides read TGTGCCAGCAGTGAATCTGGGGCGGGGGGAGGCGTTGAGCAGTTCTTC.

This clone occurred a few times. The genes are TRBV5-6 and TRBJ1-1, with TRBD1 identical over 10 bases. The germline V gene has CDR1 SGHDT and CDR2 YYEEEE. J was trimmed by 6 bases and V by 1 base; bases with no gene match: 6. The CDR3 has 15 residues. Here the CDR3 DNA reads TGTGCCAGCAGCTTGACCGGGACAGGGGAGTCTGAAGCTTTCTTT. Translated: CASSLTGTGESEAFF.

The chain is built from TRBV4-2 and TRBJ2-7; 14 nucleotides agree with TRBD2. CDR3 length: 17 residues. The V gene's germline CDR1 is LGHNA and CDR2 YNFKEQ. With 2 bases clipped from V and 4 bases from J, the junction kept 7 bases outside the gene matches. The CDR3 region has the DNA TGTGCCAGCAGCCAATCGGGACTAGCGGGAGTGGGGTACGAGCAGTACTTC. Translated: CASSQSGLAGVGYEQYF.

The CDR3 reads CASSDLTRNQPQHF. The CDR3 bases are TGTGCCAGCAGTGATCTAACGCGAAATCAGCCCCAGCATTTT. The rearrangement links TRBV2 to TRBJ1-5, with D hard to call. V shed 3 bases and J shed 4 bases, with 10 bases lying between them. The germline V gene encodes CDR1 SNHLY and CDR2 FYNNEI. The CDR3 loop spans 14 amino acids.

V gene TRBV18 combines with J gene TRBJ2-7; 9 nucleotides match TRBD1. The CDR3 has 13 residues. Germline V gives CDR1 KGHSH, CDR2 LQKENI. Unmatched junction bases numbered 2, after V lost 4 bases and J lost 4 bases. CDR3: CASSLGQGYEQYF. In DNA form, the CDR3 reads TGTGCCAGCTCACTGGGACAGGGTTACGAGCAGTACTTC. Variable domain in full (rest from reference TRBV18 and TRBJ2-7): NAGVMQNPRHLVRRRGQEARLRCSPMKGHSHVYWYRQLPEEGLKFMVYLQKENIIDESGMPKERFSAEFPKEGPSILRIQQVVRGDSAAYFCASSLGQGYEQYFGPGTRLTVT.

This sequence joins TRBV6-4 and TRBJ2-1; the D gene is possibly TRBD2 (6 bases). V lost 3 bases and J lost 10, with 13 bases in between. This CDR3 has 13 amino acids. Looked up from germline, CDR1 is MRHNA and CDR2 is SNTAGT. The CDR3 region is CASSEGLLGEQFF. The CDR3 nucleotides are TGTGCCAGCAGTGAGGGACTCCTGGGGGAGCAGTTCTTC.

The V and J genes are TRBV7-6 and TRBJ2-7; D is unresolved. The germline V gene encodes CDR1 SGHVS and CDR2 FNYEAQ. The CDR3 length is 13 residues. V lost 4 bases and J lost 7, with 14 bases in between. CDR3 amino acids: CASSSYLSREQYF. In DNA, the CDR3 is TGTGCCAGCAGCTCCTATCTTTCGCGGGAGCAGTACTTC.

This clone was picked up a small number of times. V and J are TRBV25-1 and TRBJ2-7, with 10 nucleotides matching TRBD2. J was trimmed by 6 bases and V by 3 bases; bases with no gene match: 5. The germline CDR1 and CDR2 sequences are MGHDK and SYGVNS. This CDR3 contains 14 residues. CDR3 loop: CASSDRLAGAEQYF. As DNA, the CDR3 is TGTGCCAGCAGTGATCGGCTAGCGGGAGCCGAGCAGTACTTC.

V usage is TRBV7-9 and J usage is TRBJ2-1; 12 bases line up with TRBD1. V gave up 5 bases and J gave up 10 bases; unmatched junction bases: 6. This CDR3 comprises 14 residues. CDR1 is SEHNR, CDR2 FQNEAQ, per germline (reference sequence). The CDR3 DNA is TGTGCCAGCAGCCAGGGACAGGGGGCATTCGAGCAGTTCTTC. Translating it yields CASSQGQGAFEQFF. The variable domain in full, with the rest retrieved from reference TRBV7-9 and TRBJ2-1, is DTGVSQNPRHKITKRGQNVTFRCDPISEHNRLYWYRQTLGQGPEFLTYFQNEAQLEKSRLLSDRFSAERPKGSFSTLEIQRTEQGDSAMYLCASSQGQGAFEQFFGPGTRLTVL.

By share of the sample, this clone is medium-sized. The chain uses TRBV5-6 and TRBJ1-2; 8 nucleotides line up with TRBD1. J was trimmed by 5 bases and V by 6 bases; bases with no gene match: 12. This CDR3 contains 15 residues. The germline gives CDR1 SGHDT, CDR2 YYEEEE. CDR3 sequence (DNA): TGTGCCAGCACGTCGAGGACAGGGACTTGGTATGGCTACACCTTC. Encoded protein: CASTSRTGTWYGYTF.

This chain uses TRBV29-1 with TRBJ2-7, with a tentative D call TRBD2 (5 bases). Germline assignment: CDR1 SQVTM and CDR2 ANQGSEA. The CDR3 sequence is 12 residues long. V lost 4 bases, J lost 7 bases, and 14 bases lay in between. CDR3 DNA: TGCAGCGTTGCCTCGTTTGGGAGAGAGCAGTACTTC. It codes for CSVASFGREQYF.

This clone was seen just once. This chain links TRBV15 with TRBJ2-2, with a tentative D call TRBD1 (6 bases). CDR1 and CDR2 (germline): LNHNV, YYDKDF (reference sequence). The CDR3 has 16 amino acids. V lost 0 bases and J 5 bases, leaving 13 bases between the germline ends. The CDR3 sequence is CATSREPGHPTGELFF. The CDR3, as DNA: TGTGCCACCAGCAGAGAACCGGGACACCCAACCGGGGAGCTGTTTTTT.

The chain uses TRBV7-9 and TRBJ2-3, with 7 bases fitting TRBD1. Germline assignment: CDR1 SEHNR and CDR2 FQNEAQ (reference sequence). Unmatched junction bases numbered 11, after V lost 3 bases and J lost 5 bases. This CDR3 contains 16 residues. The CDR3 sequence is CASSFSDPGGGDTQYF. Written as DNA, the CDR3 is TGTGCCAGCAGCTTTAGCGATCCAGGGGGTGGAGATACGCAGTATTTT.

The rearrangement joins TRBV5-1 to TRBJ2-3; D is ambiguous. CDR3 length equals 13 residues. Trimming pared 0 bases from V and 6 bases from J, leaving 8 bases between. Germline values: CDR1 SGHRS, CDR2 YFSETQ. The CDR3 here is CASSLGAVDTQYF. The CDR3 DNA reads TGCGCCAGCAGCTTGGGTGCGGTTGATACGCAGTATTTT.

The chain links TRBV7-2 to TRBJ1-2; 7 bases map to TRBD1. Unmatched junction bases numbered 12, after V lost 9 bases and J lost 2 bases. There are 15 residues in the CDR3. The germline V gene encodes CDR1 SGHTA and CDR2 FQGNSA. In DNA form, the CDR3 reads TGTGCCAGTACGGCCCCGAAGACAGGGAACTATGGCTACACCTTC. Translating gives CASTAPKTGNYGYTF.

CDR3 sequence reads: CASSPGLARVGFTDTQYF. Written as DNA, the CDR3 is TGCGCCAGCAGCCCAGGACTAGCAAGGGTTGGCTTCACAGATACGCAGTATTTT. V is TRBV4-1 and J is TRBJ2-3; 8 bases are a match to TRBD2. With 4 bases clipped from V and 2 bases from J, the junction kept 14 bases outside the gene matches. The CDR3 spans 18 residues. Germline V CDR1 and CDR2: MGHRA, YSYEKL.

This rearrangement joins TRBV5-4 to TRBJ2-7; 10 bases fit TRBD1. The CDR3 covers 15 residues. Germline CDR1 SGHNT, CDR2 YYREEE (reference sequence). V was pared by 4 bases and J by 2 bases, with 6 bases of the junction left unmatched. The CDR3 loop is CASSVGQGGPYEQYF. The CDR3 DNA reads TGTGCCAGCAGCGTAGGACAGGGGGGTCCCTACGAGCAGTACTTC.

There are a few counts of this clone. The V and J genes are TRBV6-1 and TRBJ2-7; D gene uncertain. The germline CDR1 and CDR2 sequences are MNHNS and SASEGT. The CDR3 is made up of 14 amino acids. Deletions cut 7 bases from V and 6 bases from J, with 19 bases between. Here the CDR3 DNA reads TGTGCCAGCACCCAAAACTTCCGAAACCTCGAGCAGTACTTC. This codes for CASTQNFRNLEQYF.

The rearrangement joins TRBV6-4 to TRBJ2-3; TRBD2 agrees at 8 bases. J was trimmed by 0 bases and V by 5 bases; bases with no gene match: 4. The CDR3 has 15 residues. Germline CDR1 MRHNA, CDR2 SNTAGT. CDR3 loop: CASSSLAGSTDTQYF. CDR3 sequence (DNA): TGTGCCAGCAGTTCCCTAGCGGGTAGCACAGATACGCAGTATTTT.

This clone was observed a handful of times. V usage is TRBV5-1 and J usage is TRBJ2-2; weak D call: TRBD1 (5 bases). In germline, CDR1 is SGHRS, CDR2 YFSETQ. The CDR3 loop spans 14 amino acids. The V gene lost 1 base and the J gene lost 5 bases, with 9 bases spanning the gap. The CDR3 is CASSLLSGTGELFF. The CDR3 DNA is TGCGCCAGCAGCTTGCTCTCAGGGACCGGGGAGCTGTTTTTT.

The rearrangement uses TRBV11-2 and TRBJ1-5; D is perhaps TRBD1 (6 bases). Germline CDR1 SGHAT, CDR2 FQNNGV. The CDR3 is 16 residues long. V gave up 3 bases and J gave up 6 bases, with 18 bases separating them. CDR3 residues: CASSLGFGQGTQPQHF. The DNA of the CDR3 is TGTGCCAGCAGCTTGGGATTCGGCCAGGGGACTCAGCCCCAGCATTTT.

The chain joins TRBV5-1 to TRBJ2-7; the D gene is possibly TRBD1 (6 bases). From germline, CDR1 is SGHRS and CDR2 YFSETQ. V was shortened by 2 bases and J by 0 bases, with 18 bases between the two germline ends. There are 17 residues in the CDR3. The chain's CDR3 is CASSFGPSGESSYEQYF. The CDR3 bases are TGCGCCAGCAGCTTTGGGCCCTCAGGGGAAAGCTCCTACGAGCAGTACTTC.

The CDR3 reads CASSFQGGETQYF. The CDR3 DNA reads as TGTGCCAGCAGCTTTCAGGGGGGAGAGACCCAGTACTTC. The gene calls are TRBV13 and TRBJ2-5; D might be TRBD1 (7 bases). Germline V CDR1 and CDR2: PRHDT, FYEKMQ (reference sequence). This CDR3 is built from 13 residues. Trimming shortened V by 3 bases and J by 4 bases, and 9 bases separated the two germline ends.